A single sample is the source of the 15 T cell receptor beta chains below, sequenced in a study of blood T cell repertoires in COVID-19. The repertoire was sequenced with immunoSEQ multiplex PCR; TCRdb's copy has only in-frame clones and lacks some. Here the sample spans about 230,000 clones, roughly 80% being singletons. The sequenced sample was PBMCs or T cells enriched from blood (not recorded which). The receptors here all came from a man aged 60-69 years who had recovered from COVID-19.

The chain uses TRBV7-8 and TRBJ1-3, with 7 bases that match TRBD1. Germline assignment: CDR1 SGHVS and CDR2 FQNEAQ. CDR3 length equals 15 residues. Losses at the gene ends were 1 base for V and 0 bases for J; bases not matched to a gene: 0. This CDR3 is CASSLGTGSGNTIYF. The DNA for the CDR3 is TGTGCCAGCAGCTTAGGGACAGGCTCTGGAAACACCATATATTTT.

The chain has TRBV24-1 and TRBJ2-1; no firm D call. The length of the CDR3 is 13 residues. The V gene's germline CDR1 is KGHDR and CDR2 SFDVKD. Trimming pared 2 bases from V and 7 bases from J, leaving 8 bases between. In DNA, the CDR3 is TGTGCCACCAGTGATTCGCGGTTAAATGAGCAGTTCTTC. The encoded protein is CATSDSRLNEQFF.

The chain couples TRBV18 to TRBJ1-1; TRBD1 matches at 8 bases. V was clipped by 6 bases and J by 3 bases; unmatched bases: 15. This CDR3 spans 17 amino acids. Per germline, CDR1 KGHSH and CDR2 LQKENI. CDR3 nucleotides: TGTGCCAGCTCCCAGACGACCTTTGGACAGGGTCACACTGAAGCTTTCTTT. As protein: CASSQTTFGQGHTEAFF.

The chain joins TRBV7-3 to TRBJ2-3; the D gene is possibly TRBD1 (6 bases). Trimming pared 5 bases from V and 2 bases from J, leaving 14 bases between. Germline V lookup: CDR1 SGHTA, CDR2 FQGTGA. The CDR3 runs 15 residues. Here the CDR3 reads CASSTTGTNTDTQYF. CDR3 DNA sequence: TGTGCCAGCAGCACTACCGGGACAAACACAGATACGCAGTATTTT. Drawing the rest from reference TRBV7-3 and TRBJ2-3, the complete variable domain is GAGVSQTPSNKVTEKGKYVELRCDPISGHTALYWYRQSLGQGPEFLIYFQGTGAADDSGLPNDRFFAVRPEGSVSTLKIQRTERGDSAVYLCASSTTGTNTDTQYFGPGTRLTVL.

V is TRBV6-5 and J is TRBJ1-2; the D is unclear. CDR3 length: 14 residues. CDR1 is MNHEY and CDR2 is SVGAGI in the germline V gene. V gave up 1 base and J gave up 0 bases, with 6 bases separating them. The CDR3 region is CASSYYKSNYGYTF. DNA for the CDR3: TGTGCCAGCAGTTACTACAAGTCTAACTATGGCTACACCTTC.

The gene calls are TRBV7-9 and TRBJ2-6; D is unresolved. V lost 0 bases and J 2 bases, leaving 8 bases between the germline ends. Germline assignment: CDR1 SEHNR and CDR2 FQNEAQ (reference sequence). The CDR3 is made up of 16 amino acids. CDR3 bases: TGTGCCAGCAGCTTAGCGGGCCTCGCTGGGGCCAACGTCCTGACTTTC. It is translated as CASSLAGLAGANVLTF.

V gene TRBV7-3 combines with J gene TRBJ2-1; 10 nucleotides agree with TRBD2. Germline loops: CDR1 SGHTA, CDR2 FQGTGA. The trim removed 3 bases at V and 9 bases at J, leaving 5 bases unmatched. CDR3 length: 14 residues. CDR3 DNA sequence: TGTGCCAGCAGCTTGCTAGCGGGGGCAGGTGAGCAGTTCTTC. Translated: CASSLLAGAGEQFF.

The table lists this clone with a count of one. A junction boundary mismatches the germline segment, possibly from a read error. The CDR3 sequence: CASSRNRDRVDF. CDR3 nucleotides: TGTGCCAGCAGTCGAAACCGGGACAGGGTGGACTTC. This chain uses TRBV6-5 with TRBJ2-4, with TRBD1 matching 9 bases. Germline assignment: CDR1 MNHEY and CDR2 SVGAGI. This CDR3 region has 12 residues.

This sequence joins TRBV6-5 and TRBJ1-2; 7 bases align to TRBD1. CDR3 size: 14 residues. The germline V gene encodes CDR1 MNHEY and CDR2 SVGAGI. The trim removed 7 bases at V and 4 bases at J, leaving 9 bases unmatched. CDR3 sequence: CASTTGTSLYGYTF. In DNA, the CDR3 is TGTGCCAGCACGACAGGGACTTCCCTCTATGGCTACACCTTC.

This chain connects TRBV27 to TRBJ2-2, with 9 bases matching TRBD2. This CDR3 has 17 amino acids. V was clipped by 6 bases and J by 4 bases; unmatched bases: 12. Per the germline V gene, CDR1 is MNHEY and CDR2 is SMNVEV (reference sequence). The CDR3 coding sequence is TGTGCCAGCAGCCCCTCGGGGCCGCGGGGGGGCACCGGGGAGCTGTTTTTT. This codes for CASSPSGPRGGTGELFF.

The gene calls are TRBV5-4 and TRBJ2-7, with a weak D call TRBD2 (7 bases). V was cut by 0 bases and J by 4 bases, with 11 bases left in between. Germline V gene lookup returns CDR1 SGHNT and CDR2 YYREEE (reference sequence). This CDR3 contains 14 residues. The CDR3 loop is CASSLGGGSYEQYF. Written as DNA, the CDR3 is TGTGCCAGCAGCTTGGGGGGGGGCTCGTACGAGCAGTACTTC.

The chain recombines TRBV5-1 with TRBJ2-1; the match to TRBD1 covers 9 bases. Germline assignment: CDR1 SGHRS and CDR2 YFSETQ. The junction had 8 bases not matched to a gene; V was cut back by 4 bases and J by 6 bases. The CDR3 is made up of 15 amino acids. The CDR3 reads CASSVTGTGSNEQFF. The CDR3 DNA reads TGCGCCAGCAGCGTAACCGGGACAGGGAGCAATGAGCAGTTCTTC. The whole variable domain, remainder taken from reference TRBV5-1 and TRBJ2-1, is KAGVTQTPRYLIKTRGQQVTLSCSPISGHRSVSWYQQTPGQGLQFLFEYFSETQRNKGNFPGRFSGRQFSNSRSEMNVSTLELGDSALYLCASSVTGTGSNEQFFGPGTRLTVL.

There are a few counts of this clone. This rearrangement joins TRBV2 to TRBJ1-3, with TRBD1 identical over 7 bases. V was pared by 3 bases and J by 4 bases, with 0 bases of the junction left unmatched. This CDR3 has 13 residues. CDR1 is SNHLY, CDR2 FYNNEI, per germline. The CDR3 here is CASSEGQGNTIYF. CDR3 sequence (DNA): TGTGCCAGCAGTGAGGGACAGGGAAACACCATATATTTT.

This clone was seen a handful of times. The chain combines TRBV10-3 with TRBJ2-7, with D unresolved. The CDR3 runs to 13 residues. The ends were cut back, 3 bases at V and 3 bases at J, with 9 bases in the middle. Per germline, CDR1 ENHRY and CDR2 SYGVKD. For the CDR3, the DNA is TGTGCCATCAGTGAAACAGTGGACTACGAGCAGTACTTC. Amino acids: CAISETVDYEQYF.

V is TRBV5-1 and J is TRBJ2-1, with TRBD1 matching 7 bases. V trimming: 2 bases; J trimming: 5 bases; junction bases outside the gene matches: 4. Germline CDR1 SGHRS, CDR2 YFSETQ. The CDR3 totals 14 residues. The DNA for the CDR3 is TGCGCCAGCAGCTTCGGACAGGAGGACAATGAGCAGTTCTTC. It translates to CASSFGQEDNEQFF.